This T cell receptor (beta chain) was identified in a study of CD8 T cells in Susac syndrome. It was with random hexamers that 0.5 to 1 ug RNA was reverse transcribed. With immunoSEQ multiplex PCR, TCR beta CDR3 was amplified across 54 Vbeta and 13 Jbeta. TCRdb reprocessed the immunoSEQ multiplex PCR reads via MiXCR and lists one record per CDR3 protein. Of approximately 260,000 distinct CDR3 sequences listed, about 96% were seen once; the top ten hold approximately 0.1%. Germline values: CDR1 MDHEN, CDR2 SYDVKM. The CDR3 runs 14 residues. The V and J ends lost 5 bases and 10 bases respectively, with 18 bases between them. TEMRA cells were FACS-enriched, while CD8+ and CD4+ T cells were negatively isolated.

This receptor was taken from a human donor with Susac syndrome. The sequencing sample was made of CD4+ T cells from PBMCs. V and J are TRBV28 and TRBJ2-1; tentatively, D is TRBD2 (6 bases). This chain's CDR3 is CASSNPSTGGEQFF. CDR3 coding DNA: TGTGCCAGCAGTAACCCGAGCACCGGAGGGGAGCAGTTCTTC.